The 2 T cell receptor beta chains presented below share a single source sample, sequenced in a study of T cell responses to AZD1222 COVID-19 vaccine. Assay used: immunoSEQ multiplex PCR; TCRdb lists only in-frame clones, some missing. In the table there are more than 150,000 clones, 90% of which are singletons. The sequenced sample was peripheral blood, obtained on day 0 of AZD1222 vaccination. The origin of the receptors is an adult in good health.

The CDR3 coding sequence is TGTGCCAGCAACCTGGGGTCCGGTGGCTCTGGAAACACCATATATTTT. Translation gives CASNLGSGGSGNTIYF. J is TRBJ1-3 and V is TRBV6-6, with D uncertain. This CDR3 comprises 16 residues. The V gene's germline CDR1 is MNHNY and CDR2 SVGAGI (reference sequence). V shed 7 bases and J shed 0 bases, with 16 bases lying between them.

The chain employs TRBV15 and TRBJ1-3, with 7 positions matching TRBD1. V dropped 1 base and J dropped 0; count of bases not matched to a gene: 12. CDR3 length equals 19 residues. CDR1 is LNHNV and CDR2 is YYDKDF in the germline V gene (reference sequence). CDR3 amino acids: CATSRVLGGGESSGNTIYF. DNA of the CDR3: TGTGCCACCAGCAGAGTGTTAGGAGGGGGCGAGAGCTCTGGAAACACCATATATTTT.